These 4 T cell receptor beta chains originate from one sample sequenced in a study of shared clonotypes between healthy human individuals. Positively selected for CCR7, the CD45RO-negative cells used as naive CD8 cells excluded terminally differentiated effector memory CD45RA+ cells. The table came from immunoSEQ multiplex PCR; TCRdb's copy has only in-frame clones and leaves some out. The sample includes about 2 million clones, just under 95% of them seen just once. Sequenced input: naive CD8+ T cells sorted from blood. The receptors stem from a young man in good health.

Only one count was recorded for this clone. In the same sample, other DNA sequences code for this CDR3. The rearrangement links TRBV10-3 to TRBJ2-1; D gene unclear. Trimming left V 4 bases short and J 7 bases short, with 5 bases between. Germline V gives CDR1 ENHRY, CDR2 SYGVKD. CDR3 length: 11 residues. The CDR3 is CAISAGNEQFF. The CDR3 bases are TGTGCCATCAGTGCTGGGAATGAGCAGTTCTTC.

The rearrangement links TRBV27 to TRBJ2-3; D is perhaps TRBD2 (6 bases). The germline V and J ends were trimmed by 2 bases and 1 base, with 13 bases remaining between them. The CDR3 is 16 residues long. The germline V gene has CDR1 MNHEY and CDR2 SMNVEV (reference sequence). The CDR3 sequence: CASSLIAVAGTDTQYF. CDR3 nucleotides: TGTGCCAGCAGTTTAATTGCGGTAGCGGGCACAGATACGCAGTATTTT.

The V gene is TRBV7-9, the J gene TRBJ2-1; D not certain. Germline CDR1 is SEHNR and CDR2 is FQNEAQ (reference sequence). The CDR3 runs 13 residues. Deletions cut 7 bases from V and 3 bases from J, with 10 bases between. The CDR3 bases are TGTGCCAGCACCCAAGACAACTACAATGAGCAGTTCTTC. Translation: CASTQDNYNEQFF. Full variable domain (remainder filled in from reference TRBV7-9 and TRBJ2-1): DTGVSQNPRHKITKRGQNVTFRCDPISEHNRLYWYRQTLGQGPEFLTYFQNEAQLEKSRLLSDRFSAERPKGSFSTLEIQRTEQGDSAMYLCASTQDNYNEQFFGPGTRLTVL.

V is TRBV14 and J is TRBJ1-1; the D gene is possibly TRBD1 (5 bases). V was clipped by 0 bases and J by 4 bases, with 15 bases between them. Germline V gives CDR1 SGHDN, CDR2 FVKESK. CDR3 length: 16 amino acids. The CDR3 here is CASSQDRWGGGTEAFF. The CDR3 DNA reads as TGTGCCAGCAGCCAAGACCGCTGGGGGGGAGGCACTGAAGCTTTCTTT.